This TCR beta chain was retrieved from a study of T cells and Merkel cell carcinoma outcomes. General observations from the study: In Merkel cell carcinoma, repertoire and T-cell density reportedly predicted outcomes.

This CDR3 spans 15 amino acids. In germline, CDR1 is MDHEN, CDR2 SYDVKM. The germline V and J ends were trimmed by 4 bases and 3 bases, with 13 bases remaining between them. As for this clone: Antigen unknown.

TCRdb keeps only in-frame clones here, not all; method: immunoSEQ multiplex PCR. The data contain under 8,000 clones, 90% of them singletons. The specimen was tumor tissue from Merkel cell carcinoma. This clonotype originated in a human donor with Merkel cell carcinoma. The chain links TRBV28 to TRBJ1-5, with D maybe TRBD1 (5 bases). As DNA, the CDR3 is TGTGCCAGCAGTTCCGGGTCGGGGACCAATCAGCCCCAGCATTTT. Protein product: CASSSGSGTNQPQHF. The complete variable domain, with remaining parts taken from reference TRBV28 and TRBJ1-5, reads DVKVTQSSRYLVKRTGEKVFLECVQDMDHENMFWYRQDPGLGLRLIYFSYDVKMKEKGDIPEGYSVSREKKERFSLILESASTNQTSMYLCASSSGSGTNQPQHFGDGTRLSIL.